These T cell receptor beta chains were read from a single sample in a study of T cells in Graves' hyperthyroidism and ophthalmopathy. Using its own MiXCR run on the multiplex PCR reads, TCRdb lists one record per CDR3 protein. This sample has around 600,000 distinct CDR3 sequences, with less than 20% found just once. Input material: blood. The receptors here all came from a woman under 40 with Graves' hyperthyroidism. The CDR3 runs from the conserved cysteine through the conserved F or W. Fields, in order: CDR3 length, J gene, D gene, clone size, V gene, CDR3 DNA, CDR3 protein. D genes are given only for firm matches. A clone size is listed for some rows: how often the clone was seen (once, few, many), or a class if it is expanded.

21 | TRBJ2-7 | - | - | TRBV7-9 | TGTGCCAGCAGCTTAGCGAGTCCCGAATCCGGGACCAAAACCCGCCTCTACGAGCAGTACTTC | CASSLASPESGTKTRLYEQYF
16 | TRBJ2-3 | TRBD2 | many | TRBV20-1 | TGCAGTGCTAGAGGACTAGCGGGAGGGCCCACAGATACGCAGTATTTT | CSARGLAGGPTDTQYF
16 | TRBJ2-7 | TRBD1 | few | TRBV20-1 | TGCAGTGCTACACGGACAGGGGGTGACTGGACCTACGAGCAGTACTTC | CSATRTGGDWTYEQYF
15 | TRBJ2-7 | TRBD1 | - | TRBV27 | TGTGCCAGCGGGCCTCCGGGACAGGGGGCCTACGAGCAGTACTTC | CASGPPGQGAYEQYF
15 | TRBJ2-1 | - | many | TRBV7-2 | TGTGCCAGCAGAACTCCGACAGGAAGAAACAATGAGCAGTTCTTC | CASRTPTGRNNEQFF
18 | TRBJ2-3 | - | many | TRBV2 | TGTGCCAGCAGTGAAGTGTCCGCGGGACTTGAAGGCACAGATACGCAGTATTTT | CASSEVSAGLEGTDTQYF
16 | TRBJ2-1 | - | few | TRBV10-2 | TGCGCCAGCAGTGAACGAGTGGCGGTGACCTACAATGAGCAGTTCTTC | CASSERVAVTYNEQFF
11 | TRBJ1-1 | TRBD1 | many | TRBV30 | TGTGCCTGGAGTGTACAGGGGACAGCTTTCTTT | CAWSVQGTAFF
17 | TRBJ1-3 | TRBD1 | - | TRBV5-1 | TGTGCCAGCAGCTTGTTTTCCCGGGGACAGGGAGGAAACACCATATATTTT | CASSLFSRGQGGNTIYF
16 | TRBJ1-6 | TRBD1 | - | TRBV27 | TGTGCCAGCAGTTTGGGATACAGGGGCCCCGGTTCACCCCTCCACTTT | CASSLGYRGPGSPLHF
17 | TRBJ2-3 | TRBD2 | many | TRBV10-3 | TGTGCCATCAGTTCTTCCAGGGCGAGCGGGGGCACAGATACGCAGTATTTT | CAISSSRASGGTDTQYF
15 | TRBJ2-1 | TRBD2 | - | TRBV4-1 | TGCGCCAGCAGCCCGGGACTAGCGACTATCTCTGAGCAGTTCTTC | CASSPGLATISEQFF
15 | TRBJ1-2 | TRBD1 | many | TRBV6-1 | TGTGCCAGCAGCTGGACAGGGTACTCTAACTATGGCTACACCTTC | CASSWTGYSNYGYTF
14 | TRBJ2-7 | - | many | TRBV10-3 | TGTGCCATCACTCGTAGTGAGAACACCCTCGAGCAGTACTTC | CAITRSENTLEQYF
16 | TRBJ2-1 | - | - | TRBV6-5 | TGTGCCAGCAGAGAAAAACTGGGACGTCCCAAGAATGAGCAGTTCTTC | CASREKLGRPKNEQFF
12 | TRBJ2-7 | - | many | TRBV12-3/TRBV12-4 | TGTGCCAGCAGTCCCTTAGTCCGCGAGCAGTACTTC | CASSPLVREQYF
18 | TRBJ2-1 | TRBD2 | many | TRBV27 | TGTGCCAGCAGTTTTGGCGGGCTAGCGGGAGATCTCTACAATGAGCAGTTCTTC | CASSFGGLAGDLYNEQFF
14 | TRBJ1-1 | TRBD1 | many | TRBV12-3/TRBV12-4 | TGTGCCAGCAGACGTACAGGGGCTTATACTGAAGCTTTCTTT | CASRRTGAYTEAFF
12 | TRBJ1-4 | - | few | TRBV7-3 | TGTGCCAGTAGTATAGGGGATGAAAAACTGTTTTTT | CASSIGDEKLFF
17 | TRBJ1-2 | TRBD1 | many | TRBV18 | TGTGCCAGCTCACCTGGGCCCCACTCCGGGACAGACTATGGCTACACCTTC | CASSPGPHSGTDYGYTF
14 | TRBJ1-1 | - | few | TRBV30 | TGTGCCTGGAGTGCCAGTTTTGGGAACACTGAAGCTTTCTTT | CAWSASFGNTEAFF
16 | TRBJ1-3 | TRBD1 | few | TRBV12-3/TRBV12-4 | TGTGCCAGCAGAGCAGGGGGCGGCGGGTTTGGAAACACCATATATTTT | CASRAGGGGFGNTIYF
11 | TRBJ2-7 | - | many | TRBV20-1 | TGCAGTGCAGAAAGCCATCGGGAGCAGTACTTC | CSAESHREQYF
15 | TRBJ1-6 | TRBD1 | - | TRBV7-6 | TGTGCCAGCAGCCTTAGAGGGGACAGAAATTCACCCCTCCACTTT | CASSLRGDRNSPLHF
18 | TRBJ2-1 | TRBD2 | once | TRBV7-2 | TGTGCCAGCAGCGTAACAGGGACTAGCGGGAGTTTCTACAATGAGCAGTTCTTC | CASSVTGTSGSFYNEQFF
13 | TRBJ2-3 | TRBD2 | many | TRBV7-9 | TGTGCCAGCAGCTCTAGCGGGGCAGATACGCAGTATTTT | CASSSSGADTQYF
16 | TRBJ2-6 | TRBD1 | few | TRBV30 | TGTGCCTGGACGGACAGGGGTATCTCTGGGGCCAACGTCCTGACTTTC | CAWTDRGISGANVLTF
15 | TRBJ2-6 | - | - | TRBV4-3 | TGCGCCAGCAGCCGAAATCCCTTTGGGGCCAACGTCCTGACTTTC | CASSRNPFGANVLTF
14 | TRBJ1-1 | - | many | TRBV6-1 | TGTGCCAGCACCCCACCGGCCCTGAACACTGAAGCTTTCTTT | CASTPPALNTEAFF